This T cell receptor (beta chain) derives from a study of type 1 and type 2 diabetes patients. Points from the study as a whole: Both CD4+ and CD8+ type 2 diabetes repertoires showed significantly higher diversity than type 1.

This CDR3 contains 13 residues. Between the trimmed V and J ends, which lost 9 bases and 4 bases, there was a span of 16 bases. The germline V gene has CDR1 SNHLY and CDR2 FYNNEI. In the case of this clonotype: Its matching antigen is unknown.

The PCR template was genomic DNA. Multiplex PCR with 30 forward and 13 reverse primers amplified the TCR beta CDR3. MiXCR was run by TCRdb on the multiplex PCR reads, yielding one entry per CDR3 protein. The sample contains 280,000 or so distinct CDR3 sequences, over 45% of which appear only once. The chain combines TRBV2 with TRBJ2-7; D not certain. This clonotype originated in a man aged 18 to 29 with type 2 diabetes. Sequenced material: peripheral blood mononuclear cells (PBMCs). CDR3 sequence (DNA): TGTGCCAGTAGTATCGCCGGACGATACGAGCAGTACTTC. It yields the protein CASSIAGRYEQYF.